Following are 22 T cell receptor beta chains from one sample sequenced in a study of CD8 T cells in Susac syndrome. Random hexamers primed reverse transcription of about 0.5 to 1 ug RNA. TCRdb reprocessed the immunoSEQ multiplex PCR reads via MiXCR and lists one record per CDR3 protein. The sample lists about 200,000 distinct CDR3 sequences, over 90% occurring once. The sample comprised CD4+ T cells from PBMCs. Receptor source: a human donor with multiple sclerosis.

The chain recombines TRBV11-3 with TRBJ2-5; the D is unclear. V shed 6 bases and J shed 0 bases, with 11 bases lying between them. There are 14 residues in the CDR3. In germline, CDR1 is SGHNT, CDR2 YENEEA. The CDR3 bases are TGTGCCAGCAGTCTGATGGCCCACCAAGAGACCCAGTACTTC. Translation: CASSLMAHQETQYF. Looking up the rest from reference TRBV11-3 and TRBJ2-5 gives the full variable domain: EAGVVQSPRYKIIEKKQPVAFWCNPISGHNTLYWYLQNLGQGPELLIRYENEEAVDDSQLPKDRFSAERLKGVDSTLKIQPAELGDSAVYLCASSLMAHQETQYFGPGTRLLVL.

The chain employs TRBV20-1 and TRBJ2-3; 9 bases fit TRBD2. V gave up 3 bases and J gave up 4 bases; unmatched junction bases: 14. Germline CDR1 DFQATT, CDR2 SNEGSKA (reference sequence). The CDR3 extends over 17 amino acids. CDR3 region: CSASGGQREAPADTQYF. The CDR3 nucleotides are TGCAGTGCTAGTGGGGGGCAGCGGGAGGCCCCCGCAGATACGCAGTATTTT.

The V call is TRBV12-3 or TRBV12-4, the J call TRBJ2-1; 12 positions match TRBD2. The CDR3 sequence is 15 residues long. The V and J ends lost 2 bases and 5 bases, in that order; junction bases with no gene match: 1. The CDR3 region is CASSLTSGRHNEQFF. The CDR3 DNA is TGTGCCAGCAGTTTAACTAGCGGGAGGCACAATGAGCAGTTCTTC.

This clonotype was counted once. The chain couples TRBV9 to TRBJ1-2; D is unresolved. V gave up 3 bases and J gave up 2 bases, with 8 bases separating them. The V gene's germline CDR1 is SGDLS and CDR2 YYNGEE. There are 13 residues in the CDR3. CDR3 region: CASSAFGNYGYTF. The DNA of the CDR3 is TGTGCCAGCAGCGCCTTTGGGAACTATGGCTACACCTTC.

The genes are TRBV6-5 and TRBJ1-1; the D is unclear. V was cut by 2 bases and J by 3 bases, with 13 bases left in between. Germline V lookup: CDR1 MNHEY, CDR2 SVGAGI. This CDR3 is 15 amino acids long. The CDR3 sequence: CASSYRSGRDTEAFF. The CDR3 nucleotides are TGTGCCAGCAGTTACCGGTCCGGGAGGGACACTGAAGCTTTCTTT.

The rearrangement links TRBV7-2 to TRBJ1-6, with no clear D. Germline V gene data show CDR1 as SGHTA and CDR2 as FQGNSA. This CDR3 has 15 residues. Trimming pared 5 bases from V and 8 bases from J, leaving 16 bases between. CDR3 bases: TGTGCCAGCAGCACGCGGTCTCCGAGGGATTCACCCCTCCACTTT. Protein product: CASSTRSPRDSPLHF.

The CDR3 loop is CASRNLGGSDEQFF. The DNA of the CDR3 is TGTGCCAGCAGAAACCTGGGAGGGAGTGATGAGCAGTTCTTC. The V and J genes are TRBV3-1 and TRBJ2-1, with 7 bases matching TRBD2. This CDR3 contains 14 residues. Germline V gene lookup returns CDR1 LGHDT and CDR2 YNNKEL (reference sequence). V trimming: 6 bases; J trimming: 8 bases; junction bases outside the gene matches: 10.

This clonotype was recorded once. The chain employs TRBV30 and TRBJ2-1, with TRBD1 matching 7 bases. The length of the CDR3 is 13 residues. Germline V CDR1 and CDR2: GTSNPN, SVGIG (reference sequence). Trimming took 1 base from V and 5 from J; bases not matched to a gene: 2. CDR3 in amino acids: CAWSETGNNEQFF. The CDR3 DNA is TGTGCCTGGAGTGAGACAGGGAACAATGAGCAGTTCTTC.

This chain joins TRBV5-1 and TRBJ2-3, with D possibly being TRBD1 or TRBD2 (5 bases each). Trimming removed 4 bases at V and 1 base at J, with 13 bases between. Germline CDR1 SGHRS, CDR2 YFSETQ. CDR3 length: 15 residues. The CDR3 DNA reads TGCGCCAGCAGCGGAACCGGGACGGGCACAGATACGCAGTATTTT. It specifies CASSGTGTGTDTQYF.

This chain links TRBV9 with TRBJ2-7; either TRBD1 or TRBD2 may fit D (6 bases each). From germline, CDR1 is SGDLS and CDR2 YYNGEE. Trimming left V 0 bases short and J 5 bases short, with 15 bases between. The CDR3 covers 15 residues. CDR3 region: CASSVGGAGSDEQYF. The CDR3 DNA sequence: TGTGCCAGCAGCGTAGGGGGGGCTGGGAGTGACGAGCAGTACTTC.

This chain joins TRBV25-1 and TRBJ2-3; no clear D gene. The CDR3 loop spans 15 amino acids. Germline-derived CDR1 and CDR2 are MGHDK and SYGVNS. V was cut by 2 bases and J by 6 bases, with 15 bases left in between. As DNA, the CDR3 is TGTGCCAGCAGTGAAATAGCCCTGTACGCCGATACGCAGTATTTT. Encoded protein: CASSEIALYADTQYF.

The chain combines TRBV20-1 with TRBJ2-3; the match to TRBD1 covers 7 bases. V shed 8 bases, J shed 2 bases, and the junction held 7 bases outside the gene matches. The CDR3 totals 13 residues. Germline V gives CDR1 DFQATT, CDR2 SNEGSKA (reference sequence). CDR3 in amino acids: CSPRDSTTDTQYF. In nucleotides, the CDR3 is TGCAGTCCGAGGGACAGTACCACAGATACGCAGTATTTT.

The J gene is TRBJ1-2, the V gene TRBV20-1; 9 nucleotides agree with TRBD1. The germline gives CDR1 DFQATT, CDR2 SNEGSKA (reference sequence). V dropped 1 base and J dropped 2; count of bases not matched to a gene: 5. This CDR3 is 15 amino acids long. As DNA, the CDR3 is TGCAGTGCTAGAGTGAGAGGGACAGGGAACTATGGCTACACCTTC. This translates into CSARVRGTGNYGYTF.

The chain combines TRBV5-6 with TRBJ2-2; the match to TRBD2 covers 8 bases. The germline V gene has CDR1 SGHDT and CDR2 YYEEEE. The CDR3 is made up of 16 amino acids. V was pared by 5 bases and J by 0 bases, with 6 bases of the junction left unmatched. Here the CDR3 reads CASRVRSGTNTGELFF. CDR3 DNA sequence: TGTGCCAGCAGGGTTCGTAGCGGGACGAACACCGGGGAGCTGTTTTTT.

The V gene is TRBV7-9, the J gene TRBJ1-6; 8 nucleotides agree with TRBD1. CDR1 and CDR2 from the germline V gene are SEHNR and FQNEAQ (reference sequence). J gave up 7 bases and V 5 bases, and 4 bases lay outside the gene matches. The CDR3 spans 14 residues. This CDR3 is CASSVDRGNSPLHF. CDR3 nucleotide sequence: TGTGCCAGCAGCGTCGACAGGGGCAATTCACCCCTCCACTTT.

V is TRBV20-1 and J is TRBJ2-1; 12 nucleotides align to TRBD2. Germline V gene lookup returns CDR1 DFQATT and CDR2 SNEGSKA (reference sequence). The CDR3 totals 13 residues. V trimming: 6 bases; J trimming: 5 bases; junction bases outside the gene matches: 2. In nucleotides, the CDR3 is TGCAGTGCCAGACTAGCGGGGGACAATGAGCAGTTCTTC. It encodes CSARLAGDNEQFF.

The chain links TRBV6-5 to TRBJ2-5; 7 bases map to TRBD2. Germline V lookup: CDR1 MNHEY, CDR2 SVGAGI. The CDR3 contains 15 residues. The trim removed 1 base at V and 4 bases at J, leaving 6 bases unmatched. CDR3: CASSYWEGIRETQYF. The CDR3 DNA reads TGTGCCAGCAGTTACTGGGAGGGGATCCGAGAGACCCAGTACTTC.

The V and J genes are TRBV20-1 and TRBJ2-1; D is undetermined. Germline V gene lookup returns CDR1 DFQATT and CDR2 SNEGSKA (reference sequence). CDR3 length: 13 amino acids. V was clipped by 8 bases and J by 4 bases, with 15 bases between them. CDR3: CSSLTPVYNEQFF. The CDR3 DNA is TGCAGTTCCCTTACCCCAGTATACAATGAGCAGTTCTTC.

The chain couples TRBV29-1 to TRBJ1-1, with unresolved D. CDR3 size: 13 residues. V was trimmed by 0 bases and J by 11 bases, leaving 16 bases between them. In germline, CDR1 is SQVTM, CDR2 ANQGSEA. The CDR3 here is CSVEDLREGGAFF. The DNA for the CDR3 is TGCAGCGTTGAAGATCTTCGAGAGGGTGGGGCTTTCTTT.

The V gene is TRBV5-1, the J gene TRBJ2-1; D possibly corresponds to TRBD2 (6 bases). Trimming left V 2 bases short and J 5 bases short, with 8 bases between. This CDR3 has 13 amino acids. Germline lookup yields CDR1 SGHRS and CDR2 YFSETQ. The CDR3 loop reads CASSFLANNEQFF. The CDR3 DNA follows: TGCGCCAGCAGCTTCCTAGCGAACAATGAGCAGTTCTTC.

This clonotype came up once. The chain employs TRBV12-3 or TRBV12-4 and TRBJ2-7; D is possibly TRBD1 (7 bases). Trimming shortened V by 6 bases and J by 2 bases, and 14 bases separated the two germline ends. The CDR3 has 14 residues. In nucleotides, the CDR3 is TGTGCCAGCAGGACGACAGGGAGGACCTACGAGCAGTACTTC. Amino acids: CASRTTGRTYEQYF.

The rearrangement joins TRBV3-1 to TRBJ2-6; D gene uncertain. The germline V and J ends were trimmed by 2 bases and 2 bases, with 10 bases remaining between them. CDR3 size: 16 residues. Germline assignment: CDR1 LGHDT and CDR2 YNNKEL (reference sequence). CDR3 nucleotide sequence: TGTGCCAGCAGCCAAAATCTTGTCCCTGGGGCCAACGTCCTGACTTTC. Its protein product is CASSQNLVPGANVLTF.